This T cell receptor beta chain was captured in a study of T cell responses to AZD1222 COVID-19 vaccine. Whole-study results and caveats: Nearly half of unique spike-specific TCRs reportedly avoided B.1.351 and B.1.1.7 mutated regions. Dominant at 160-218 and 743-854, vaccine-associated CD4 TCRs also spanned spike.

Libraries were prepared by immunoSEQ multiplex PCR; TCRdb keeps only in-frame clonotypes and omits some of them. The sample holds 150,000 or so clones, around 89% seen once. Notes on this clone: Its antigen is currently unknown.

The V and J ends lost 8 bases and 0 bases respectively, with 5 bases between them. This CDR3 region has 12 residues. The germline V gene encodes CDR1 MDHEN and CDR2 SYDVKM. This receptor was obtained from an adult in good health. This rearrangement joins TRBV28 to TRBJ1-3; D ambiguous. The sample in question was peripheral blood, obtained on day 0 of AZD1222 vaccination. CDR3 amino acids: CASGNSGNTIYF. CDR3 bases: TGTGCCAGCGGTAACTCTGGAAACACCATATATTTT.